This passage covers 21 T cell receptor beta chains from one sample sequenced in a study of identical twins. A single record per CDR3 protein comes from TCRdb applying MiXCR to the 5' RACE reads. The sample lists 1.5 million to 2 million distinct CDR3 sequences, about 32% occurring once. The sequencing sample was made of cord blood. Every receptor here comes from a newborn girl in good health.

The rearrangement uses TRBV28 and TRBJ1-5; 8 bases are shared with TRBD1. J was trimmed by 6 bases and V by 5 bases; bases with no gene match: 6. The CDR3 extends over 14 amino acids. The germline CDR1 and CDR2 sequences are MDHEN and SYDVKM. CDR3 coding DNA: TGTGCCAGCAGTGCAGACAGGGGCGGTCAGCCCCAGCATTTT. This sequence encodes CASSADRGGQPQHF.

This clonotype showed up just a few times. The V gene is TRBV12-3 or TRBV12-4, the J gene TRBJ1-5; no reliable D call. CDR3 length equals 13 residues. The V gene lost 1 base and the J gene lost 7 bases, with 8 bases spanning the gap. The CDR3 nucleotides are TGTGCCAGCAGTTTAGGGGCGCAACAGCCCCAGCATTTT. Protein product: CASSLGAQQPQHF.

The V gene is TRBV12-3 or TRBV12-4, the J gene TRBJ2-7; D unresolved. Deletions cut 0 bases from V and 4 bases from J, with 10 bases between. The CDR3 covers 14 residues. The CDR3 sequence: CASSLAFPDYEQYF. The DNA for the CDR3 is TGTGCCAGCAGTTTAGCCTTCCCGGATTACGAGCAGTACTTC.

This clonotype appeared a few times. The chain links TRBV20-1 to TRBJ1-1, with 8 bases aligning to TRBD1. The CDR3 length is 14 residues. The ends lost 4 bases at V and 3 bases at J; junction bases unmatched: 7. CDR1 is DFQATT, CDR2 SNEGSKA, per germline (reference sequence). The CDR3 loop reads CSANPGGMYTEAFF. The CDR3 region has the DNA TGCAGTGCTAACCCAGGGGGCATGTACACTGAAGCTTTCTTT.

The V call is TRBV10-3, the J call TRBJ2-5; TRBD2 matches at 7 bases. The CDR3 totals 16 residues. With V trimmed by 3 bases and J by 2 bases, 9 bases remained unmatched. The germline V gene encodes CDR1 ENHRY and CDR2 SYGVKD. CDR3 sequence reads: CAISETPGGSQETQYF. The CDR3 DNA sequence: TGTGCCATCAGTGAAACTCCCGGCGGGAGTCAAGAGACCCAGTACTTC.

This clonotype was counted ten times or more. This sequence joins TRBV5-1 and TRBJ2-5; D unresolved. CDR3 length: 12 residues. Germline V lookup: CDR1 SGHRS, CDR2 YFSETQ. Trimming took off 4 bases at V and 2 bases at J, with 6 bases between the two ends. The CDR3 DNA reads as TGCGCCAGCAGCACCCAACAAGAGACCCAGTACTTC. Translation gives CASSTQQETQYF.

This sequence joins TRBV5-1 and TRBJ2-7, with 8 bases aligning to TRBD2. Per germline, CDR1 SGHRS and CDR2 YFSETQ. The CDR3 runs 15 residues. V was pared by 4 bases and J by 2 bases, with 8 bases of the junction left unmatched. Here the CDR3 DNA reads TGCGCCAGCAGCCACGGACTAGCTTGGGCCTACGAGCAGTACTTC. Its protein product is CASSHGLAWAYEQYF.

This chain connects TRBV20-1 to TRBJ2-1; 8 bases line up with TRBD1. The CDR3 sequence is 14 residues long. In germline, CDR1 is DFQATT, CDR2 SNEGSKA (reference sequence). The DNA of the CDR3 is TGCAGCAAAACAAGGACAGGGAGTAGGAATGAGCAGTTCTTC. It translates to CSKTRTGSRNEQFF.

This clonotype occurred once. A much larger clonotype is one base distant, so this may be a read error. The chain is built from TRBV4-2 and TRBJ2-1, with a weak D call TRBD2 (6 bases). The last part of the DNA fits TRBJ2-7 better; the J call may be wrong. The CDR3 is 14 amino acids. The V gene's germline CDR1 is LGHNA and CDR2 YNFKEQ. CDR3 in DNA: TGTGCCAGCAGCCAACTAGTGGACTACAATGAGCAGTACTTC. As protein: CASSQLVDYNEQYF.

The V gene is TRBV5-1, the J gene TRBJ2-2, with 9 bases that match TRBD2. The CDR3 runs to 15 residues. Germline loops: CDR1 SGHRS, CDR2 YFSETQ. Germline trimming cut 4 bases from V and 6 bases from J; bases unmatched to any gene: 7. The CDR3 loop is CASSVGLAGSGELFF. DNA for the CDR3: TGCGCCAGCAGCGTGGGACTAGCTGGGTCCGGGGAGCTGTTTTTT.

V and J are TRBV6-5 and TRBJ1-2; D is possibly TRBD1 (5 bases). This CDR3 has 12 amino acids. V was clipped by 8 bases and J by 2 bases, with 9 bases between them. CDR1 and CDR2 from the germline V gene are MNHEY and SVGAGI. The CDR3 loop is CASGTGNYGYTF. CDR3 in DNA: TGTGCCAGCGGGACGGGGAACTATGGCTACACCTTC.

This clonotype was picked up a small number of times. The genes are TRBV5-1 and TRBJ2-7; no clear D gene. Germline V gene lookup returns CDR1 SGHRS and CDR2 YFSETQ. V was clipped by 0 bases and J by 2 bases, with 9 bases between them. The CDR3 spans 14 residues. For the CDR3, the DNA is TGCGCCAGCAGCTTGGAGCTACTTACCTACGAGCAGTACTTC. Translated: CASSLELLTYEQYF.

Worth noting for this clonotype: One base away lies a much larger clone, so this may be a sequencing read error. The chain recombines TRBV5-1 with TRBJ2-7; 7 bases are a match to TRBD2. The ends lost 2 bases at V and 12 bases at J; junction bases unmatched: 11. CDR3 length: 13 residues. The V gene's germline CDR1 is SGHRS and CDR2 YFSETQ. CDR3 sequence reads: CASSFAGENIRYF. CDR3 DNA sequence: TGCGCCAGCAGCTTCGCGGGAGAAAACATTCGGTACTTC.

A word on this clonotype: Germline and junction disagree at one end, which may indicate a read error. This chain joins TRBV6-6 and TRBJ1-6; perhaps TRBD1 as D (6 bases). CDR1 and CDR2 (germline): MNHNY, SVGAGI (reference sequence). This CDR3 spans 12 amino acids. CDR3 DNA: TGTGCCACCGGACAGCTTAATTCGCCCCTCCACTTT. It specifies CATGQLNSPLHF.

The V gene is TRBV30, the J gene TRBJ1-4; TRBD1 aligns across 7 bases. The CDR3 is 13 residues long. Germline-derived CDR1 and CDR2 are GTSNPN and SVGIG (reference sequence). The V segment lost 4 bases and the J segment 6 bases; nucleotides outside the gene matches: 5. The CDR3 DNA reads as TGTGCCTGGAATAGACAGGGATATGAAAAACTGTTTTTT. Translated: CAWNRQGYEKLFF.

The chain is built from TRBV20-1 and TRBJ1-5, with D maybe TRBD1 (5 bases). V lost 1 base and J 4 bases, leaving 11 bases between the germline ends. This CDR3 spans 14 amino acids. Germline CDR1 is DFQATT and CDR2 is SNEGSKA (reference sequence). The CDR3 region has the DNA TGCAGTGCTAGAGCCCCAGGGAAGAATCAGCCCCAGCATTTT. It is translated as CSARAPGKNQPQHF.

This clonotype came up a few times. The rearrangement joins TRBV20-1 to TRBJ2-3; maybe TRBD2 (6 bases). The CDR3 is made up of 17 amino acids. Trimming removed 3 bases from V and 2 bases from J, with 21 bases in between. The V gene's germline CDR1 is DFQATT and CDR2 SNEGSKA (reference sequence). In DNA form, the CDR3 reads TGCAGTGCTAGGGGGGTGCGGGATGTCTCGTACACAGATACGCAGTATTTT. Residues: CSARGVRDVSYTDTQYF.

The CDR3 DNA reads as TGTGCCATCAAGGGACTAGCGGCCGGGAGTCACGAGCAGTACTTC. Residues: CAIKGLAAGSHEQYF. The V call is TRBV10-3, the J call TRBJ2-7; 11 bases align to TRBD2. V lost 7 bases and J lost 5; bases outside the gene matches: 10. The CDR3 loop spans 15 amino acids. The germline V gene has CDR1 ENHRY and CDR2 SYGVKD.

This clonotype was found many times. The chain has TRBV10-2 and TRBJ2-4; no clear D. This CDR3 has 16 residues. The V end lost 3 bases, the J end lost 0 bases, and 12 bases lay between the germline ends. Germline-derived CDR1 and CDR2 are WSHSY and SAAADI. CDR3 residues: CASSEGRILAKNIQYF. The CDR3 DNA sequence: TGCGCCAGCAGTGAAGGACGGATCCTAGCCAAAAACATTCAGTACTTC.

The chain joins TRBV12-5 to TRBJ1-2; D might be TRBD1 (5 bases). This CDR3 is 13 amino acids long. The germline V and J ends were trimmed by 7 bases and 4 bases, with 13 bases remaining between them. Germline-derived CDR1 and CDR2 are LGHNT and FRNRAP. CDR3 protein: CASDPGTGYGYTF. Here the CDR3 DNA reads TGTGCTAGTGATCCGGGGACCGGCTATGGCTACACCTTC.

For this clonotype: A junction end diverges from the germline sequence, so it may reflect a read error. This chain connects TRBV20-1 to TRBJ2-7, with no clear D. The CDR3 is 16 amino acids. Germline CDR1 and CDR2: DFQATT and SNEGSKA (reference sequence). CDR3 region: CSARGGRVPTAYEHYF. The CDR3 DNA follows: TGCAGTGCTAGAGGAGGTAGGGTCCCCACGGCCTACGAGCACTACTTC.